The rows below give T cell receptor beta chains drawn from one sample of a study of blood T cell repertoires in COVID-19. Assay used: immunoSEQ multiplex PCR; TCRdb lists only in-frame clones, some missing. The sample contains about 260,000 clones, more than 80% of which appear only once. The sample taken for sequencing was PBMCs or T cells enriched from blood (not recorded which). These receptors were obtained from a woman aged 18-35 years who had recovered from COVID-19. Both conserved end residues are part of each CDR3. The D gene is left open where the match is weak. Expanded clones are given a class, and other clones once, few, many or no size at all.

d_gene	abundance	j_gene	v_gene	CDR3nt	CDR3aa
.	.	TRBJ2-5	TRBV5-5	TGTGCCAGCAGCTTGGGGGCTCTTGAGACCCAGTACTTC	CASSLGALETQYF
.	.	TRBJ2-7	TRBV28	TGTGCCAGCAGTTCGCTGAGTGGCCCTAGCTCCTACGAGCAGTACTTC	CASSSLSGPSSYEQYF
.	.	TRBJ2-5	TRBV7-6	TGTGCCAGCAGCTTAGCTGGCGGGACCCAAGAGACCCAGTACTTC	CASSLAGGTQETQYF
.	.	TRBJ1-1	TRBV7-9	TGTGCCAGCAGCGCCGATAGGAACACTGAAGCTTTCTTT	CASSADRNTEAFF
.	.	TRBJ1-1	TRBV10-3	TGTGCCATCAGTGGAGGGTGGAGGAACACTGAAGCTTTCTTT	CAISGGWRNTEAFF
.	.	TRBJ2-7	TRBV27	TGTGCCAGCAGTTTGGGCCCCCCCCAAGGATCCTACGAGCAGTACTTC	CASSLGPPQGSYEQYF
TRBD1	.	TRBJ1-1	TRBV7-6	TGTGCCAGCAGCTTAGAGGGACAGGGCGAAACTGAAGCTTTCTTT	CASSLEGQGETEAFF
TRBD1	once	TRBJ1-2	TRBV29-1	TGCAGCGTTGAAGGGACAGGGGCGAATGGCTACACCTTC	CSVEGTGANGYTF
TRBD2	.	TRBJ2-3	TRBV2	TGTGCCAGCAGTGGGGCAGGAGGGACTAGCGGAACCGCAGATACGCAGTATTTT	CASSGAGGTSGTADTQYF
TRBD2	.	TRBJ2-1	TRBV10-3	TGTGCCATCAGTGTAGAGGTACTAGCGGGTTCTTGGAACAATGAGCAGTTCTTC	CAISVEVLAGSWNNEQFF
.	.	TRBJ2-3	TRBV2	TGTGCCAGCAGTGTTAGCTGGCTTAGCACAGATACGCAGTATTTT	CASSVSWLSTDTQYF
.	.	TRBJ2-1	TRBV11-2	TGTGCCAGCAGCTTTGACAGTCTAAATGAGCAGTTCTTC	CASSFDSLNEQFF
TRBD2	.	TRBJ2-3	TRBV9	TGTGCCAGCAGCCTAGCGACTAGCGGGGGCCTTCATACGCAGTATTTT	CASSLATSGGLHTQYF
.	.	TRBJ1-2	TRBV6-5	TGTGCCAGTGGACAGCGAAACTATGGCTACACCTTC	CASGQRNYGYTF
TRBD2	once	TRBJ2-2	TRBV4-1	TGCGCCAGCAGCCCAGGACTAGCGGGGCTCACCGGGGAGCTGTTTTTT	CASSPGLAGLTGELFF
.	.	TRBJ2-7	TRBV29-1	TGCAGCGCCAGGGTAGTCTACGAGCAGTACTTC	CSARVVYEQYF
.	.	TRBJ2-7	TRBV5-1	TGCGCCAGCAGCTTGGAAACGGGGGGGACAGCCGCCTACGAGCAGTACTTC	CASSLETGGTAAYEQYF
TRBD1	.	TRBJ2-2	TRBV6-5	TGTGCCAGCAGTAGGGACAGGGGGCACACCGGGGAGCTGTTTTTT	CASSRDRGHTGELFF
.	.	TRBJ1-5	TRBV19	TGTGCCAGTAGTATGGGAATTGGGGGGGCAGGTAGTGATCAGCCCCAGCATTTT	CASSMGIGGAGSDQPQHF
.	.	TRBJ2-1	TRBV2	TGTGCCAGCACAGGGGCGTTGTCCCTCTACAATGAGCAGTTCTTC	CASTGALSLYNEQFF
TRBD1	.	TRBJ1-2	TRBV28	TGTGCCAGCAGCCGACTCGGACAGGGGGGGAACTATGGCTACACCTTC	CASSRLGQGGNYGYTF
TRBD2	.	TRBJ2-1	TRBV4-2	TGTGCCAGCAGCCGGGGCGGGGGGGATTTCGGTGAGCAGTTCTTC	CASSRGGGDFGEQFF
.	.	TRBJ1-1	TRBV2	TGTGCCAGCAACCTCGGACAGATGAACACTGAAGCTTTCTTT	CASNLGQMNTEAFF
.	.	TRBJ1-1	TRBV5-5	TGTGCCAGCAGCTTTCAGGGTTCGAACACTGAAGCTTTCTTT	CASSFQGSNTEAFF
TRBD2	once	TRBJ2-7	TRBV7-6	TGTGCCAGCAGCTTAAGCGGGGGGGCAAGCTACGAGCAGTACTTC	CASSLSGGASYEQYF
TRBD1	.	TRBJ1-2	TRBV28	TGTGCCAGCAGTTTAAGGGACAGGGGTAACTATGGCTACACCTTC	CASSLRDRGNYGYTF
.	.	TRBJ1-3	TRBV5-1	TGCGCCAGCAGTAGCGACTTCTACTCTGGAAACACCATATATTTT	CASSSDFYSGNTIYF
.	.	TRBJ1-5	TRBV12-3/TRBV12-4	TGTGCCAGCACCGATCGGGGGGATCAGCCCCAGCATTTT	CASTDRGDQPQHF
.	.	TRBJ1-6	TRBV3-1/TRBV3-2	TGTGCCAGCAGTCGGGGGACCTATAATTCACCCCTCCACTTT	CASSRGTYNSPLHF
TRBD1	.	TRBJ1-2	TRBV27	TGTGCCAGCAGTATTCAACAGGGGTCAGGCTATGGCTACACCTTC	CASSIQQGSGYGYTF
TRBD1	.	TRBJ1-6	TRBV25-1	TGTGCCAGCAGTGCTATGACAGGGGATAATTCACCCCTCCACTTT	CASSAMTGDNSPLHF
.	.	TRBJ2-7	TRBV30	TGTGCCTGGAGTCCCGGGGGGCTACCGGTTTCGGTGCAGTACTTC	CAWSPGGLPVSVQYF
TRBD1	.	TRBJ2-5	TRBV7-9	TGTGCCAGCAGCTTAGAACCGGGACAGGTGTACCAAGAGACCCAGTACTTC	CASSLEPGQVYQETQYF
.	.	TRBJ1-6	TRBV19	TGTGCCAGTAGGATGCAGGGTCGGTGGTCACCCCTCCACTTT	CASRMQGRWSPLHF
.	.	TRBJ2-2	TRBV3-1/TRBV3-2	TGTGCCAGCAGCCAACCGACAGGGAACACCGGGGAGCTGTTTTTT	CASSQPTGNTGELFF
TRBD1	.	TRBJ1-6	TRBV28	TGTGCCAGCAGTTTTGACAGGGGTACGGGGGCACCCCTCCACTTT	CASSFDRGTGAPLHF
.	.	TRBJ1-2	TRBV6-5	TGTGCCAGCAGCCGGCATAGGGGAAACGGCTACACCTTC	CASSRHRGNGYTF
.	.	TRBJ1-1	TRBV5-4	TGTGCCAGCAGCACAAATAGACAGCGAAACACTGAAGCTTTCTTT	CASSTNRQRNTEAFF
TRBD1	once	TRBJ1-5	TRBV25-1	TGTGCCAGCAGGGGACAGGGTAATCAGCCCCAGCATTTT	CASRGQGNQPQHF
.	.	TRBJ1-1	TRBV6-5	TGTGCCGGGGCAGAAAACACTGAAGCTTTCTTT	CAGAENTEAFF
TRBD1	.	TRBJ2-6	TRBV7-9	TGTGCCAGCAGCTTGGGAACAGGGGGCCCCCGTGGGGCCAACGTCCTGACTTTC	CASSLGTGGPRGANVLTF
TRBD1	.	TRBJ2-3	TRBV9	TGTGCCAGCAGCGTAGAGCCGGGACAGGGCACAGATACGCAGTATTTT	CASSVEPGQGTDTQYF
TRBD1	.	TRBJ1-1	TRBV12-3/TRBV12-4	TGTGCCAGCAATCAGGGGGCTGAAGCTTTCTTT	CASNQGAEAFF
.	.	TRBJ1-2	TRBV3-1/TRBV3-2	TGTGCCAGCAGCCAAGTCCCAGGGGTAGGCTACACCTTC	CASSQVPGVGYTF
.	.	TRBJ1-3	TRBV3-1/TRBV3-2	TGTGCCAGCAGCCCCCATGCTGGAAACACCATATATTTT	CASSPHAGNTIYF
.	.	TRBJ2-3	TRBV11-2	TGTGCCAGCAGCTCAGTAGGTCTAGGGGCCGGCACAGATACGCAGTATTTT	CASSSVGLGAGTDTQYF
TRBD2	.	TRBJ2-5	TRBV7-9	TGTGCCAGCAGCTTACCGCGGGGGGCCCAAGAGACCCAGTACTTC	CASSLPRGAQETQYF
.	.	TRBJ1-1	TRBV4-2	TGTGCCAGCAGCCAAGATGAATTTAAGGCCCGGGGGTCTGAAGCTTTCTTT	CASSQDEFKARGSEAFF
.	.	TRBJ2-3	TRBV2	TGTGCCAGCAGTACACAGGGTGGCACAGATACGCAGTATTTT	CASSTQGGTDTQYF
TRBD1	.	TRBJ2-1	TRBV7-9	TGTGCCAGCAGCCCACAGGGGGCGGTTGTCGATGAGCAGTTCTTC	CASSPQGAVVDEQFF